The next 2 T cell receptor beta chains were all read from a single sample in a study of T cell repertoires in cytomegalovirus infection. One entry per CDR3 protein, called by TCRdb with MiXCR from the reads. Here the sample spans around 240,000 distinct CDR3 sequences, 22% being singletons. Sequencing input: CD8+ T cells from PBMCs. These receptors were collected from a human donor in good health (CMV status not recorded). Some clones in this sample may be carry-over from other donors' samples.

The chain is built from TRBV29-1 and TRBJ2-1; 8 bases match TRBD1. V trimming: 4 bases; J trimming: 7 bases; junction bases outside the gene matches: 6. The germline CDR1 and CDR2 sequences are SQVTM and ANQGSEA. The CDR3 runs 13 residues. The chain's CDR3 is CSVGGTGGNEQFF. Written as DNA, the CDR3 is TGCAGCGTTGGCGGGACAGGCGGAAATGAGCAGTTCTTC.

This clonotype was recorded a few times. The V and J genes are TRBV6-2 or TRBV6-3 and TRBJ2-1; 10 bases match TRBD2. Germline lookup yields CDR1 MNHEY and CDR2 SVGEGT. V lost 0 bases to trimming and J lost 4 bases; unmatched junction nucleotides: 3. CDR3 length: 16 residues. The chain's CDR3 is CASSYSVAGGYNEQFF. The CDR3 region has the DNA TGTGCCAGCAGTTACTCGGTAGCGGGGGGATACAATGAGCAGTTCTTC.